The 9 T cell receptor beta chains reported below all come from one sample, sequenced in a study of T cells in Graves' hyperthyroidism and ophthalmopathy. Regions amplified from RNA transcripts were the TCR beta CDR3 regions. The HTBI primer set was used in a first-round RT-PCR of the TCR CDR3. From the multiplex PCR reads, TCRdb called clonotypes with MiXCR, one entry per CDR3 protein. The sample lists around 340,000 distinct CDR3 sequences, roughly 17% seen once, with 30% to 35% in the top ten. Sample: blood. All receptors derive from a woman aged 25 to 39 with Graves' hyperthyroidism that later progressed to Graves' ophthalmopathy.

The chain is built from TRBV20-1 and TRBJ2-5; D remains ambiguous. This CDR3 comprises 14 residues. V shed 6 bases and J shed 4 bases, with 18 bases lying between them. Looked up from germline, CDR1 is DFQATT and CDR2 is SNEGSKA (reference sequence). DNA of the CDR3: TGCAGTGCCCCAACCCCAGTAAATTCAGAGACCCAGTACTTC. Translating gives CSAPTPVNSETQYF.

This clonotype came up many times. The rearrangement uses TRBV27 and TRBJ2-6; D call uncertain. The CDR3 sequence is 14 residues long. The V and J ends lost 6 bases and 3 bases respectively, with 9 bases between them. Germline V lookup: CDR1 MNHEY, CDR2 SMNVEV (reference sequence). The CDR3 DNA is TGTGCCAGCAGATGGGGTGGTGGGGCCAACGTCCTGACTTTC. Residues: CASRWGGGANVLTF.

This clonotype was observed many times. This chain links TRBV25-1 with TRBJ2-2, with 8 bases matching TRBD2. Germline assignment: CDR1 MGHDK and CDR2 SYGVNS. V shed 1 base and J 5 bases; nucleotides not matched to a gene: 0. The length of the CDR3 is 14 residues. As DNA, the CDR3 is TGTGCCAGCAGTGAATCGGGAGGGACCGGGGAGCTGTTTTTT. Amino acids: CASSESGGTGELFF.

This clonotype was seen at least ten times. The rearrangement links TRBV19 to TRBJ1-2; D might be TRBD1 (5 bases). V was shortened by 0 bases and J by 4 bases, with 21 bases between the two germline ends. This CDR3 comprises 18 residues. The germline CDR1 and CDR2 sequences are LNHDA and SQIVND (reference sequence). The CDR3 sequence is CASSIEVTLKTVRYGYTF. In DNA form, the CDR3 reads TGTGCCAGTAGTATAGAGGTCACCCTAAAGACAGTCCGCTATGGCTACACCTTC. Based on the CDR3 plus reference TRBV19 and TRBJ1-2, the full variable domain is DGGITQSPKYLFRKEGQNVTLSCEQNLNHDAMYWYRQDPGQGLRLIYYSQIVNDFQKGDIAEGYSVSREKKESFPLTVTSAQKNPTAFYLCASSIEVTLKTVRYGYTFGSGTRLTVV.

As concerns this clonotype: Compared with germline, one end of the junction differs, possibly owing to a read error. This chain uses TRBV28 with TRBJ2-5; TRBD1 matches at 8 bases. There are 18 residues in the CDR3. Germline lookup yields CDR1 MDHEN and CDR2 SYDVKM. The CDR3: CASSFIPRRNRGIETQSF. The CDR3 bases are TGTGCCAGCAGTTTCATACCTCGCCGGAACAGGGGGATAGAGACCCAGTCCTTC.

The chain combines TRBV5-4 with TRBJ2-2; TRBD2 agrees at 16 bases. V dropped 4 bases and J dropped 7; count of bases not matched to a gene: 7. This CDR3 has 17 residues. Germline values: CDR1 SGHNT, CDR2 YYREEE (reference sequence). CDR3 nucleotides: TGTGCCAGCAGCCCCGGGACTAGCGGGAGGGCAATCGGGGAGCTGTTTTTT. Its protein is CASSPGTSGRAIGELFF.

This clonotype turned up a few times. The rearrangement joins TRBV7-8 to TRBJ1-2, with unresolved D. Germline CDR1 and CDR2: SGHVS and FQNEAQ. The V gene lost 0 bases and the J gene lost 0 bases, with 5 bases spanning the gap. CDR3 length: 14 amino acids. The CDR3 loop is CASSLAGPNYGYTF. CDR3 DNA sequence: TGTGCCAGCAGCTTAGCAGGGCCTAACTATGGCTACACCTTC.

V is TRBV7-2 and J is TRBJ1-1; D is possibly TRBD1 (5 bases). V shed 5 bases and J shed 5 bases, with 18 bases lying between them. The germline V gene has CDR1 SGHTA and CDR2 FQGNSA. This CDR3 region has 15 residues. CDR3 protein: CASSLTGAAGTEAFF. Written as DNA, the CDR3 is TGTGCCAGCAGCCTTACAGGCGCCGCCGGTACTGAAGCTTTCTTT. Full variable domain (rest looked up from reference TRBV7-2 and TRBJ1-1): GAGVSQSPSNKVTEKGKDVELRCDPISGHTALYWYRQSLGQGLEFLIYFQGNSAPDKSGLPSDRFSAERTGGSVSTLTIQRTQQEDSAVYLCASSLTGAAGTEAFFGQGTRLTVV.

This chain joins TRBV5-1 and TRBJ2-5; 7 nucleotides agree with TRBD2. V shed 4 bases and J 5 bases; nucleotides not matched to a gene: 8. Germline CDR1 SGHRS, CDR2 YFSETQ. The CDR3 runs to 14 residues. The CDR3 coding sequence is TGCGCCAGCAGCCCGGAAGAGGGAGGGGAGACCCAGTACTTC. This codes for CASSPEEGGETQYF.